The 19 T cell receptor beta chains listed next were all sequenced from one sample in a study of blood T cell repertoires in COVID-19. TCRdb's table, derived via immunoSEQ multiplex PCR, lists solely in-frame clones and lacks some. Of around 140,000 clones listed, around nine tenths are singletons. Sequencing was done on a sample of peripheral blood. All receptors derive from a man in his fifties or sixties with active or convalescent COVID-19.

This chain uses TRBV12-5 with TRBJ1-1; D might be TRBD1 (6 bases). CDR1 and CDR2 from the germline V gene are LGHNT and FRNRAP. V was trimmed by 2 bases and J by 3 bases, leaving 10 bases between them. The CDR3 length is 14 residues. The CDR3 DNA reads as TGTGCTAGTGGTTTGTGGGACATTTACACTGAAGCTTTCTTT. It is translated as CASGLWDIYTEAFF.

V gene TRBV28 combines with J gene TRBJ1-5, with D uncertain. CDR1 is MDHEN, CDR2 SYDVKM, per germline. This CDR3 region has 16 residues. The V gene lost 3 bases and the J gene lost 0 bases, with 12 bases spanning the gap. CDR3 in amino acids: CASSLSGRNSNQPQHF. The CDR3 coding sequence is TGTGCCAGCAGTTTGTCCGGCAGGAATAGCAATCAGCCCCAGCATTTT.

The chain combines TRBV6-5 with TRBJ1-5; D is unresolved. The ends were cut back, 2 bases at V and 6 bases at J, with 8 bases in the middle. The germline gives CDR1 MNHEY, CDR2 SVGAGI. There are 13 residues in the CDR3. CDR3 bases: TGTGCCAGCAGTTACCTGTACAGTCAGCCCCAGCATTTT. Its protein product is CASSYLYSQPQHF.

For this clone: A junction end diverges from the germline sequence, so it may reflect a read error. V usage is TRBV29-1 and J usage is TRBJ1-4; D uncertain. This CDR3 has 11 residues. Germline V gene lookup returns CDR1 SQVTM and CDR2 ANQGSEA. The CDR3 nucleotides are TGCAGCGCCGAAAGCGGGGAAAAGCTGTTTTTT. It is translated as CSAESGEKLFF.

The chain joins TRBV24-1 to TRBJ2-2; D might be TRBD2 (6 bases). Germline assignment: CDR1 KGHDR and CDR2 SFDVKD. There are 16 residues in the CDR3. The germline V and J ends were trimmed by 2 bases and 0 bases, with 9 bases remaining between them. The CDR3 is CATSDYGTANTGELFF. CDR3 sequence (DNA): TGTGCCACCAGTGATTATGGGACTGCGAACACCGGGGAGCTGTTTTTT.

The chain links TRBV27 to TRBJ1-1; no clear D gene. The CDR3 spans 14 residues. Germline V gene sequence: CDR1 MNHEY, CDR2 SMNVEV (reference sequence). Between the trimmed V and J ends, which lost 5 bases and 3 bases, there was a span of 13 bases. Here the CDR3 DNA reads TGTGCCAGCAGTACCCAAAGGAGGGACACTGAAGCTTTCTTT. It specifies CASSTQRRDTEAFF.

The rearrangement links TRBV29-1 to TRBJ2-3; D may be TRBD1 (6 bases). Germline values: CDR1 SQVTM, CDR2 ANQGSEA. Trimming took off 6 bases at V and 2 bases at J, with 18 bases between the two ends. The CDR3 sequence is 15 residues long. In nucleotides, the CDR3 is TGCAGCGTCTTAAGGACAGAGGAGTCCACAGATACGCAGTATTTT. Protein: CSVLRTEESTDTQYF.

The genes are TRBV29-1 and TRBJ1-3, with D possibly TRBD1 on 6 matching bases. CDR1 is SQVTM and CDR2 is ANQGSEA in the germline V gene. The CDR3 has 13 amino acids. V was cut by 6 bases and J by 4 bases, with 13 bases left in between. The CDR3 here is CSVGAEAGNTIYF. The CDR3 DNA reads TGCAGCGTGGGGGCAGAGGCGGGAAACACCATATATTTT. The variable domain in full, with the rest retrieved from reference TRBV29-1 and TRBJ1-3, is SAVISQKPSRDICQRGTSLTIQCQVDSQVTMMFWYRQQPGQSLTLIATANQGSEATYESGFVIDKFPISRPNLTFSTLTVSNMSPEDSSIYLCSVGAEAGNTIYFGEGSWLTVV.

The rearrangement links TRBV5-4 to TRBJ2-2, with D unclear. Germline CDR1 SGHNT, CDR2 YYREEE (reference sequence). Trimming removed 4 bases at V and 5 bases at J, with 12 bases between. CDR3 length: 14 residues. CDR3 nucleotides: TGTGCCAGCAGCCTGGAACCAGGAACCGGGGAGCTGTTTTTT. This gives the protein CASSLEPGTGELFF.

The genes are TRBV3-1 (or the pseudogene TRBV3-2) and TRBJ2-3; D might be TRBD2 (6 bases). This CDR3 is built from 16 residues. V lost 5 bases and J lost 4, with 19 bases in between. Germline CDR1 and CDR2: LGHDT and YNNKEL (reference sequence). CDR3 sequence reads: CASSGAAGRLSDTQYF. The CDR3, as DNA: TGTGCCAGCAGCGGAGCCGCGGGGCGATTATCAGATACGCAGTATTTT.

The chain is built from TRBV7-7 and TRBJ2-2; the match to TRBD2 covers 10 bases. The J segment lost 3 bases and the V segment lost 4 bases, leaving 14 bases of the junction unmatched. Germline V gene lookup returns CDR1 SSHAT and CDR2 FNYEAQ (reference sequence). The CDR3 totals 19 residues. This CDR3 is CASSSRMGSGRADTGELFF. The CDR3 DNA follows: TGTGCCAGCAGCTCACGCATGGGGAGCGGGAGGGCCGACACCGGGGAGCTGTTTTTT.

The chain joins TRBV5-4 to TRBJ1-2; tentative D call: TRBD1 (5 bases). V was trimmed by 2 bases and J by 4 bases, leaving 18 bases between them. There are 16 residues in the CDR3. Germline CDR1 SGHNT, CDR2 YYREEE (reference sequence). The DNA of the CDR3 is TGTGCCAGCAGCTTCAAAGGGGCCGCAGCTCTCTATGGCTACACCTTC. Translating it yields CASSFKGAAALYGYTF.

V and J are TRBV6-5 and TRBJ2-2; 7 bases fit TRBD2. After removal of 6 bases from V and 4 bases from J, the junction contained 8 bases not matched to a gene. Looked up from germline, CDR1 is MNHEY and CDR2 is SVGAGI. The CDR3 is made up of 15 amino acids. The CDR3 loop is CASSNGGRGTGELFF. Written as DNA, the CDR3 is TGTGCCAGCAGCAACGGGGGGAGAGGCACCGGGGAGCTGTTTTTT.

The chain uses TRBV5-1 and TRBJ2-1; 9 positions agree with TRBD2. V dropped 5 bases and J dropped 3; count of bases not matched to a gene: 6. Germline V gene data show CDR1 as SGHRS and CDR2 as YFSETQ. This CDR3 comprises 15 residues. The CDR3 loop reads CASRSGLAGYNEQFF. The CDR3 nucleotides are TGCGCCAGCAGATCGGGACTAGCTGGCTACAATGAGCAGTTCTTC.

The chain is built from TRBV3-1 (or the pseudogene TRBV3-2) and TRBJ2-1; TRBD2 aligns across 11 bases. This CDR3 comprises 15 residues. J gave up 7 bases and V 2 bases, and 4 bases lay outside the gene matches. In germline, CDR1 is LGHDT, CDR2 YNNKEL (reference sequence). The CDR3 DNA is TGTGCCAGCAGCCAACGGGCTAGCGGGAGGAATGAGCAGTTCTTC. Translated, it gives CASSQRASGRNEQFF.

J is TRBJ1-1 and V is TRBV20-1; tentatively, D is TRBD1 (5 bases). In germline, CDR1 is DFQATT, CDR2 SNEGSKA (reference sequence). Trimming took off 3 bases at V and 1 base at J, with 15 bases between the two ends. The CDR3 runs 15 residues. DNA of the CDR3: TGCAGTGCTAGTCCCGCCGTGGGGGGGAACACTGAAGCTTTCTTT. This sequence encodes CSASPAVGGNTEAFF.

The chain uses TRBV5-1 and TRBJ1-5, with D unclear. Trimming cost V 1 base and J 2 bases, with 7 bases left between them. Germline-derived CDR1 and CDR2 are SGHRS and YFSETQ. This CDR3 has 14 residues. This CDR3 is CASSLNPGNQPQHF. The CDR3 bases are TGCGCCAGCAGCTTGAATCCTGGCAATCAGCCCCAGCATTTT.

V gene TRBV6-1 combines with J gene TRBJ1-6; no clear D gene. Germline-derived CDR1 and CDR2 are MNHNS and SASEGT. The CDR3 totals 14 residues. V lost 1 base, J lost 5 bases, and 6 bases lay in between. In DNA, the CDR3 is TGTGCCAGCAGTGAAGACAGACATAATTCACCCCTCCACTTT. It yields the protein CASSEDRHNSPLHF.

Concerning this clone itself: One end of the junction does not line up with germline, which may come from a read error. The chain employs TRBV12-3 or TRBV12-4 and TRBJ1-2; 10 bases are a match to TRBD1. CDR3 size: 13 residues. CDR3 nucleotides: TGTGCCAGCAGCTTAGGAACCGGGACAGGGGTACCCTTC. It is translated as CASSLGTGTGVPF.